These T cell receptor beta chains were read from a single sample in a study of blood T cells in healthy people across ages. TCRdb reprocessed the 5' RACE reads via MiXCR and lists one record per CDR3 protein. The data show about 580,000 distinct CDR3 sequences, around 50% seen once. The sample taken for sequencing was blood. Every receptor here comes from a man at least 80 years old in good health. Both conserved end residues are part of each CDR3. The D gene is left open where the match is weak. Rows may omit the clone size; those that give it use once, few, many or a size class.

clone size | D gene | J gene | V gene | CDR3 protein | CDR3 DNA
NA | TRBD2 | TRBJ2-5 | TRBV12-3/TRBV12-4 | CASRFHGGGYVETQYF | TGTGCCAGCAGGTTTCACGGCGGGGGGTATGTGGAGACCCAGTACTTC
few | TRBD2 | TRBJ2-2 | TRBV6-5 | CASRDRDWGGLFF | TGTGCCAGCCGAGACCGGGACTGGGGGGGGCTGTTTTTT
few | NA | TRBJ2-7 | TRBV4-3 | CASSRNRPVMYGTASYEQYF | TGCGCCAGCAGCCGCAATCGCCCGGTAATGTACGGGACTGCCTCCTACGAGCAGTACTTC
once | NA | TRBJ1-4 | TRBV27 | CASRTKGAPNEKLFF | TGTGCCAGCAGGACAAAAGGGGCCCCTAATGAAAAACTGTTTTTT
few | TRBD2 | TRBJ2-7 | TRBV5-1 | CASSYRWGGESYEQYF | TGCGCCAGCAGCTACCGGTGGGGAGGGGAGAGCTACGAGCAGTACTTC
NA | NA | TRBJ2-7 | TRBV6-6 | CASSQQGSSYEQYF | TGTGCCAGCAGTCAACAGGGCAGCTCCTACGAGCAGTACTTC
NA | NA | TRBJ2-5 | TRBV20-1 | CSAKSTGKETQYF | TGCAGTGCTAAATCGACTGGAAAAGAGACCCAGTACTTC
many | NA | TRBJ2-5 | TRBV6-5 | CASSRGLVGETQYF | TGTGCCAGCAGCCGTGGACTCGTAGGGGAGACCCAGTACTTC
few | NA | TRBJ2-5 | TRBV18 | CASSPPNKQETQYF | TGTGCCAGCTCACCACCAAATAAACAAGAGACCCAGTACTTC
few | NA | TRBJ2-5 | TRBV3-1 | CASSQYSAGNQETQYF | TGTGCCAGCAGCCAATATAGTGCGGGGAACCAAGAGACCCAGTACTTC
NA | NA | TRBJ2-5 | TRBV5-1 | CASSVVGSQETQYF | TGCGCCAGCAGCGTGGTCGGCAGCCAAGAGACCCAGTACTTC
many | TRBD1 | TRBJ2-1 | TRBV6-6 | CASSTRQGADYNEQFF | TGTGCCAGCAGTACCCGACAGGGGGCAGACTACAATGAGCAGTTCTTC
NA | NA | TRBJ2-7 | TRBV4-1 | CASSQVFQGSRAYEQYF | TGCGCCAGCAGCCAAGTTTTTCAGGGGTCCCGCGCTTACGAGCAGTACTTC
NA | NA | TRBJ1-5 | TRBV12-3/TRBV12-4 | CASTEPRGGGVGTDTQHF | TGTGCCAGCACCGAACCCCGGGGCGGGGGCGTTGGTACAGATACGCAGCATTTT
NA | NA | TRBJ2-1 | TRBV9 | CASSAFTYNEQFF | TGTGCCAGCAGCGCGTTTACGTACAATGAGCAGTTCTTC
NA | TRBD1 | TRBJ2-1 | TRBV12-3/TRBV12-4 | CASSRTGGSNEQFF | TGTGCCAGCAGCCGGACAGGGGGAAGCAATGAGCAGTTCTTC
NA | NA | TRBJ2-5 | TRBV6-5 | CASNRLGEETQYF | TGTGCCAGCAATAGACTGGGTGAAGAGACCCAGTACTTC
few | NA | TRBJ2-1 | TRBV6-2/TRBV6-3 | CASSYRETNFEQFF | TGTGCCAGCAGTTACCGGGAGACAAACTTTGAGCAGTTCTTC
NA | NA | TRBJ2-1 | TRBV7-2 | CASSLVTRNEQFF | TGTGCCAGCAGCTTAGTGACAAGGAATGAGCAGTTCTTC
NA | NA | TRBJ2-5 | TRBV29-1 | CSVVREETQYF | TGCAGCGTTGTAAGGGAAGAGACCCAGTACTTC
NA | TRBD1 | TRBJ2-5 | TRBV4-2 | CASSQGGQGQTQYF | TGTGCCAGCAGCCAAGGGGGACAGGGGCAGACCCAGTACTTC
NA | NA | TRBJ1-3 | TRBV20-1 | CSARANQRNTIYF | TGCAGTGCTAGAGCTAACCAGCGAAACACCATATATTTT
NA | TRBD1 | TRBJ2-1 | TRBV28 | CASSSPVRGPSYNEQFF | TGTGCCAGCAGTTCCCCAGTTAGGGGGCCCTCCTACAATGAGCAGTTCTTC
NA | NA | TRBJ2-5 | TRBV7-2 | CASSFFAGASWYF | TGTGCCAGCAGCTTTTTTGCAGGGGCGTCTTGGTACTTC
NA | TRBD2 | TRBJ2-1 | TRBV13 | CASSLALSGRGDEQFF | TGTGCCAGCAGCTTAGCCCTTAGCGGGCGTGGCGATGAGCAGTTCTTC
NA | NA | TRBJ1-1 | TRBV11-1 | CASSLAGGRGCFF | TGTGCCAGCAGCTTAGCCGGCGGGCGGGGATGTTTCTTT
NA | TRBD1 | TRBJ1-2 | TRBV6-5 | CASSQRQGYGYTF | TGTGCCAGCAGTCAGAGACAGGGATATGGCTACACCTTC
NA | NA | TRBJ2-5 | TRBV6-2/TRBV6-3 | CASSYSKKAETQYF | TGTGCCAGCAGTTACTCGAAGAAGGCGGAGACCCAGTACTTC
NA | TRBD1 | TRBJ2-3 | TRBV5-1 | CASSWQGVGTDTQYF | TGCGCCAGCAGCTGGCAGGGGGTAGGCACAGATACGCAGTATTTT
few | TRBD2 | TRBJ2-3 | TRBV6-2/TRBV6-3 | CASRRSAGGHSTDTQYF | TGTGCCAGCAGAAGGTCGGCGGGAGGCCATAGCACAGATACGCAGTATTTT
few | NA | TRBJ2-1 | TRBV7-9 | CASSLPGMTNEQFF | TGTGCCAGCAGCTTACCCGGGATGACCAATGAGCAGTTCTTC
NA | NA | TRBJ2-1 | TRBV7-2 | CASSSVSSYNEQFF | TGTGCCAGCAGCAGTGTTAGCTCCTACAATGAGCAGTTCTTC
NA | NA | TRBJ1-6 | TRBV28 | CASSLGTGLSPLHF | TGTGCCAGCAGTTTAGGCACAGGTCTTTCACCCCTCCACTTT
few | TRBD1 | TRBJ1-2 | TRBV29-1 | CSVKGADGYTF | TGCAGCGTTAAGGGGGCAGATGGCTACACCTTC
NA | TRBD1 | TRBJ2-1 | TRBV6-2/TRBV6-3 | CASSFPGQGGNEQFF | TGTGCCAGCAGTTTTCCGGGACAGGGGGGGAATGAGCAGTTCTTC
NA | TRBD1 | TRBJ2-6 | TRBV30 | CASPDRVGSGANVLTF | TGTGCCTCCCCCGACAGGGTAGGATCTGGGGCCAACGTCCTGACTTTC
NA | NA | TRBJ2-3 | TRBV6-2/TRBV6-3 | CASSYSGRNTQYF | TGTGCCAGCAGTTATAGTGGGCGAAATACGCAGTATTTT
NA | TRBD1 | TRBJ1-2 | TRBV7-2 | CASSLDRFFPNYGYTF | TGTGCCAGCAGCTTGGACAGGTTCTTCCCTAACTATGGCTACACCTTC
NA | NA | TRBJ2-5 | TRBV24-1 | CASSDPTGRFRETQYF | TGTGCCTCCAGTGACCCGACAGGGAGGTTCCGAGAGACCCAGTACTTC
NA | NA | TRBJ2-1 | TRBV25-1 | CASSEEFSLANEQFF | TGTGCCAGCAGTGAAGAGTTTAGTCTAGCCAATGAGCAGTTCTTC
few | NA | TRBJ2-1 | TRBV6-6 | CASSQGRRVEFF | TGTGCCAGCTCCCAAGGCCGGCGAGTGGAGTTCTTC
NA | NA | TRBJ2-4 | TRBV29-1 | CSVEAGARQYF | TGCAGCGTTGAAGCGGGGGCTCGGCAGTACTTC
few | TRBD1 | TRBJ2-5 | TRBV14 | CASSQHTGTGGGETQYF | TGTGCCAGCAGCCAACATACCGGGACAGGGGGCGGAGAGACCCAGTACTTC
NA | NA | TRBJ2-5 | TRBV20-1 | CSARDAAAGEQYF | TGCAGTGCTAGAGATGCGGCAGCCGGGGAGCAGTACTTC
NA | TRBD2 | TRBJ2-1 | TRBV29-1 | CSVDVAGNNEQFF | TGCAGCGTTGATGTAGCGGGTAACAATGAGCAGTTCTTC
NA | TRBD1 | TRBJ1-2 | TRBV5-1 | CASSPTGSPDYGYTF | TGCGCCAGCAGCCCGACAGGGTCCCCTGACTATGGCTACACCTTC